A selection of T cell receptor beta chains follows, all from one sample in a study of CD4 T cell repertoires in COVID-19. The repertoire was sequenced with immunoSEQ multiplex PCR; TCRdb's copy has only in-frame clones and lacks some. The sample carries around 25,000 clones, roughly 92% recorded once. The material sequenced was circulating follicular helper CD4+ T cells (cTfh) from blood, taken before the COVID-19 pandemic. The receptors shown here come from a human donor who had COVID-19. Both conserved end residues are part of each CDR3. D genes are given only for firm matches. Expanded clones get a size class; other rows say once, few or many, or leave the size out.

size,D,V,J,DNA,CDR3
-,-,TRBV27,TRBJ1-5,TGTGCCAGCAGCTCCAGGACATTCGTTCAGCCCCAGCATTTT,CASSSRTFVQPQHF
-,-,TRBV5-1,TRBJ2-5,TGCGCCAGCAGCTTGGATCAAGGTACAGGGCGGGAGACCCAGTACTTC,CASSLDQGTGRETQYF
-,-,TRBV28,TRBJ2-7,TGTGCCAGCAGTTTCCGACAGCCTATGTACTTTGCGCCCTACGAGCAGTACTTC,CASSFRQPMYFAPYEQYF
-,-,TRBV5-1,TRBJ2-2,TGCGCCAGCAAACTAGGGTTCAGTCGGGACACCGGGGAGCTGTTTTTT,CASKLGFSRDTGELFF
-,-,TRBV18,TRBJ2-6,TGTGCCAGCTCACCAGGGGAGGCTGGGGCCAACGTCCTGACTTTC,CASSPGEAGANVLTF
-,TRBD2,TRBV18,TRBJ2-1,TGTGCCAGCTCACCAGCTAGCGGGAGCTCCCACAATGAGCAGTTCTTC,CASSPASGSSHNEQFF
-,TRBD1,TRBV10-3,TRBJ2-1,TGTGCCATCAGAAAACCGGGACAGGGATACAATGAGCAGTTCTTC,CAIRKPGQGYNEQFF
-,-,TRBV27,TRBJ2-7,TGTGCCAGCGGTGTCAGGTTCGTTGGGGAGCAGTACTTC,CASGVRFVGEQYF
-,-,TRBV7-8,TRBJ2-1,TGTGCCAGCAGCCCCTTCGATAGCTCCTACAATGAGCAGTTCTTC,CASSPFDSSYNEQFF
-,-,TRBV6-5,TRBJ2-7,TGTGCCAGCAGTTACCGACGGGGAACTTCCTACGAGCAGTACTTC,CASSYRRGTSYEQYF
-,-,TRBV5-1,TRBJ1-5,TGCGCCAGCTTCTTACCCGGAGGCAATCAGCCCCAGCATTTT,CASFLPGGNQPQHF
-,TRBD2,TRBV6-1,TRBJ2-2,TGTGCCAGCATCCCCGGGGGGACCGGGGAGCTGTTTTTT,CASIPGGTGELFF
-,-,TRBV28,TRBJ2-5,TGTGCCAGCACCGCATCCGGGACAAACCAAGAGACCCAGTACTTC,CASTASGTNQETQYF
-,-,TRBV30,TRBJ2-2,TGTGCCTGGAGAAAAGGGAGGAACACCGGGGAGCTGTTTTTT,CAWRKGRNTGELFF
-,-,TRBV5-1,TRBJ1-4,TGCGCCAGCAGGATAGGGGGGGATGAAAAACTGTTTTTT,CASRIGGDEKLFF
-,-,TRBV19,TRBJ1-3,TGTGCCACCATACCCCGGAGCTCTGGAAACACCATATATTTT,CATIPRSSGNTIYF
-,TRBD2,TRBV29-1,TRBJ2-1,TGCAGCGTTGTTTCGAGCGGGAGCTCCTGGGAGCAGTTCTTC,CSVVSSGSSWEQFF
-,TRBD2,TRBV30,TRBJ2-7,TGTGCCTGTTACCCCCCGGGGGGAAACTACGAGCAGTACTTC,CACYPPGGNYEQYF
-,-,TRBV18,TRBJ1-1,TGTGCCAGCTCGGAGGGCATGAACACTGAAGCTTTCTTT,CASSEGMNTEAFF
-,-,TRBV19,TRBJ2-1,TGTGCCAGTAGTATAGATACTATCAGTAGTGAGCAGTTCTTC,CASSIDTISSEQFF
once,TRBD1,TRBV6-5,TRBJ1-2,TGTGCCAGCAGAACCGGGACAGTCGGGAGTTATGGCTACACCTTC,CASRTGTVGSYGYTF
-,TRBD1,TRBV19,TRBJ2-2,TGTGCCAGCCGACAGGGACGGAGCACCGGGGAGCTGTTTTTT,CASRQGRSTGELFF
-,-,TRBV10-3,TRBJ1-1,TGTGCCATCAGTGAGGGGCAGACCATGAACACTGAAGCTTTCTTT,CAISEGQTMNTEAFF
-,-,TRBV19,TRBJ2-1,TGTGCCAGTAGTAAGTCCGGAGTGTCTCATGAGCAGTTCTTC,CASSKSGVSHEQFF
-,-,TRBV19,TRBJ1-5,TGTGCCAGTAGTATCGCAGGGGATCAGCCCCAGCATTTT,CASSIAGDQPQHF
-,TRBD1,TRBV6-5,TRBJ2-7,TGTGCCAGCAGTTACAAGCGGCCGGGACAGACCTACGAGCAGTACTTC,CASSYKRPGQTYEQYF
-,-,TRBV19,TRBJ1-1,TGTGCCAGTAGTTCCTTACAGGGTAGCGCTGAAGCTTTCTTT,CASSSLQGSAEAFF
once,-,TRBV6-6,TRBJ1-5,TGTGCCAGCAGTTACAATGGGGGGAATCAGCCCCAGCATTTT,CASSYNGGNQPQHF
-,TRBD1,TRBV7-9,TRBJ2-1,TGTGCCAGCAGCGCAGACAGGGGGATGGTAGATGAGCAGTTCTTC,CASSADRGMVDEQFF
-,TRBD1,TRBV19,TRBJ2-7,TGTGCCAGTAGCGACAGGGCCCCCTACGAGCAGTACTTC,CASSDRAPYEQYF
-,TRBD2,TRBV27,TRBJ2-2,TGTGCCAGCAGATCTCTCTTGACTAGCGGGGGGACCGGGGAGCTGTTTTTT,CASRSLLTSGGTGELFF
-,-,TRBV11-3,TRBJ2-3,TGTGCCAGCAGCTTAGGGGCCGTTTCGGATACGCAGTATTTT,CASSLGAVSDTQYF
-,TRBD1,TRBV5-5,TRBJ2-7,TGTGCCAGCAGCGGACTCGGGACAGGGTCCTACGAGCAGTACTTC,CASSGLGTGSYEQYF
-,-,TRBV10-2,TRBJ1-2,TGCGCCAGCAGTGACAGGGTCGGAGGCTACACCTTC,CASSDRVGGYTF
-,TRBD1,TRBV28,TRBJ1-2,TGTGCCATCAGCAGGGGGCTAGTGGTCTATGGCTACACCTTC,CAISRGLVVYGYTF
-,TRBD2,TRBV28,TRBJ2-7,TGTGCCAGCACCCGGCGGGGGGTTGGCGGCGAGCAGTACTTC,CASTRRGVGGEQYF
-,-,TRBV15,TRBJ1-2,TGTGCCACCAGCCTCGAGCGAATGAATGGCTACACCTTC,CATSLERMNGYTF
-,-,TRBV18,TRBJ2-7,TGTGCCAGCTCAACCGGGACACAACTTAGGGACGAGCAGTACTTC,CASSTGTQLRDEQYF
-,-,TRBV7-2,TRBJ2-3,TGTGCCAGCAGCTTAAGTGGGGGCCTAGATACGCAGTATTTT,CASSLSGGLDTQYF
-,TRBD1,TRBV18,TRBJ1-5,TGTGCCAGCTCACAGGACAGGGTTAATCAGCCCCAGCATTTT,CASSQDRVNQPQHF
-,TRBD2,TRBV5-1,TRBJ2-1,TGCGCCAGCAGCCGTGATGGGACTAGCGGGGGGGCGACTGAGCAGTTCTTC,CASSRDGTSGGATEQFF
-,-,TRBV19,TRBJ2-5,TGTGCCAGTAGTCCCCGTGACAGTGGGGTAGGAGAGACCCAGTACTTC,CASSPRDSGVGETQYF
once,TRBD1,TRBV19,TRBJ2-5,TGTGCCACTAAGACCACAGGGGCACTACAAGAGACCCAGTACTTC,CATKTTGALQETQYF
-,TRBD2,TRBV7-2,TRBJ2-3,TGTGCCAGCAGCTTAGCCGGGCTAGCGGGAGATACGCAGTATTTT,CASSLAGLAGDTQYF
once,TRBD1,TRBV19,TRBJ1-1,TGTGCCAGTGGACAGGGTAACACTGAAGCTTTCTTT,CASGQGNTEAFF